The rows below give T cell receptor beta chains drawn from one sample of a study of graft-versus-host responses after intestinal transplantation. Some clones are missing from TCRdb's copy, which holds only in-frame ones; the method was immunoSEQ multiplex PCR. The sample consists of about 63,000 clones, approximately 88% of them appearing once. Sequences were derived from ileum tissue, sampled more than 350 days after transplant. The receptors come from a human patient who received an intestinal transplant, so some T cells may come from the graft donor. The CDR3 runs from the conserved cysteine through the conserved F or W. The D gene is left open where the match is weak. The listing skips clone size in some rows; elsewhere it reads once, few, many or a size class.

d_gene	v_gene	j_gene	abundance	CDR3aa	CDR3nt
.	TRBV6-5	TRBJ2-7	.	CASARLVGRHEQYF	TGTGCCAGCGCAAGGCTAGTGGGTCGACACGAGCAGTACTTC
.	TRBV6-1	TRBJ2-7	.	CASSEARVSVYEQYF	TGTGCCAGCAGTGAAGCCAGGGTCTCTGTCTACGAGCAGTACTTC
.	TRBV11-2	TRBJ1-1	.	CASGPRTGNTEAFF	TGTGCCAGCGGACCAAGAACAGGGAACACTGAAGCTTTCTTT
.	TRBV11-2	TRBJ2-7	.	CASSLDGPGQGSFYEQYF	TGTGCCAGCAGCTTAGATGGTCCAGGGCAGGGCTCCTTCTACGAGCAGTACTTC
.	TRBV11-3	TRBJ2-7	.	CASSPLQIPSYEQYF	TGTGCCAGCAGTCCATTACAGATCCCCTCCTACGAGCAGTACTTC
.	TRBV28	TRBJ1-1	.	CASDNMNTEAFF	TGTGCCAGCGATAATATGAACACTGAAGCTTTCTTT
TRBD1	TRBV29-1	TRBJ1-5	.	CSVASGTGNQPQHF	TGCAGCGTTGCCTCCGGGACAGGGAATCAGCCCCAGCATTTT
TRBD1	TRBV6-1	TRBJ1-3	.	CASSPPGQGINTIYF	TGTGCCAGCAGCCCCCCAGGACAGGGTATTAACACCATATATTTT
TRBD1	TRBV27	TRBJ1-1	.	CASSSFLGTVNTEAFF	TGTGCCAGCAGTTCGTTTCTTGGGACAGTGAACACTGAAGCTTTCTTT
.	TRBV6-5	TRBJ1-5	.	CASSYSRPGVWPQHF	TGTGCCAGCAGTTACTCTCGGCCGGGGGTCTGGCCCCAGCATTTT
.	TRBV27	TRBJ1-4	.	CASSIRTDNREKLFF	TGTGCCAGCAGTATTCGGACAGATAACAGGGAAAAACTGTTTTTT
TRBD2	TRBV4-2	TRBJ2-7	.	CASSPRTGTSGLEQYF	TGTGCCAGCAGCCCCCGGACCGGGACTAGCGGGCTCGAGCAGTACTTC
.	TRBV7-2	TRBJ1-6	.	CASSLNRDLSPLHF	TGTGCCAGCAGCTTGAACAGGGACCTGTCACCCCTCCACTTT
TRBD1	TRBV6-1	TRBJ2-1	few	CASSESGQGAIEQFF	TGTGCCAGCAGTGAAAGTGGACAGGGGGCAATTGAGCAGTTCTTC
.	TRBV9	TRBJ2-5	few	CASNREGETQYF	TGTGCCAGCAACAGGGAGGGGGAGACCCAGTACTTC
.	TRBV6-5	TRBJ1-5	once	CASSEALQPQHF	TGTGCCAGCAGTGAAGCGCTTCAGCCCCAGCATTTT
TRBD2	TRBV7-2	TRBJ2-7	.	CASSSPSGRLIF	TGTGCCAGCAGCTCTCCTAGCGGGAGGCTCATATTC
.	TRBV4-1	TRBJ1-1	.	CASSQANTEAFF	TGCGCCAGCAGCCAAGCGAACACTGAAGCTTTCTTT
.	TRBV14	TRBJ1-1	.	CASSQPGPMNTEAFF	TGTGCCAGCAGCCAGCCAGGGCCGATGAACACTGAAGCTTTCTTT
.	TRBV6-5	TRBJ1-1	.	CASSYNWQVNTEAFF	TGTGCCAGCAGTTACAACTGGCAGGTGAACACTGAAGCTTTCTTT
.	TRBV19	TRBJ1-5	.	CASNYPQGPNQPQHF	TGTGCCAGTAATTATCCCCAGGGCCCGAATCAGCCCCAGCATTTT
.	TRBV2	TRBJ2-3	.	CASRDSTQYF	TGTGCCAGCAGGGACTCTACGCAGTATTTT
TRBD2	TRBV9	TRBJ2-5	.	CASSVETSGREETQYF	TGTGCCAGCAGCGTAGAAACTAGCGGGAGGGAAGAGACCCAGTACTTC
.	TRBV15	TRBJ2-7	.	CATGRDLSSYEQYF	TGTGCCACCGGCCGGGACTTGAGCTCCTACGAGCAGTACTTC
.	TRBV28	TRBJ2-2	.	CASSLGGFVGELFF	TGTGCCAGCAGTTTAGGCGGGTTTGTCGGGGAGCTGTTTTTT
TRBD1	TRBV6-1	TRBJ1-4	.	CASSERQGWEKLFF	TGTGCCAGCAGTGAACGACAGGGATGGGAAAAACTGTTTTTT
.	TRBV18	TRBJ1-2	.	CASSPQGANYGYTF	TGTGCCAGCTCACCACAGGGGGCTAACTATGGCTACACCTTC
TRBD1	TRBV27	TRBJ2-7	once	CARNQARDRDEQYF	TGTGCCCGCAATCAAGCCCGAGACAGGGACGAGCAGTACTTC
TRBD2	TRBV7-9	TRBJ2-7	once	CASSASGSQSYEQYF	TGTGCCAGCAGCGCGAGCGGGAGTCAGTCCTACGAGCAGTACTTC
.	TRBV27	TRBJ2-7	.	CASSRTSSYEQYF	TGTGCCAGCAGCCGAACTAGCTCCTACGAGCAGTACTTC
TRBD1	TRBV18	TRBJ2-7	.	CASSGQGGYEQYF	TGTGCCAGCTCAGGACAGGGGGGCTACGAGCAGTACTTC
.	TRBV28	TRBJ2-1	.	CASRGNNEQFF	TGTGCCAGCAGGGGAAACAATGAGCAGTTCTTC
TRBD2	TRBV7-9	TRBJ2-1	.	CASSWRAGGSLNEQFF	TGTGCCAGCAGCTGGAGGGCGGGGGGGAGCCTCAATGAGCAGTTCTTC
.	TRBV7-9	TRBJ2-7	.	CASSDLGSNSYEQYF	TGTGCCAGCAGCGACTTGGGGAGCAACTCCTACGAGCAGTACTTC
TRBD1	TRBV2	TRBJ2-7	.	CASSMTGGIGEQYF	TGTGCCAGCAGCATGACAGGGGGAATTGGCGAGCAGTACTTC
.	TRBV6-5	TRBJ2-7	.	CASSYGGDTYEQYF	TGTGCCAGCAGTTACGGGGGGGACACCTACGAGCAGTACTTC
.	TRBV5-4	TRBJ1-1	.	CASSPRMENTEAFF	TGTGCCAGCAGTCCTAGGATGGAGAACACTGAAGCTTTCTTT
TRBD1	TRBV7-9	TRBJ2-3	.	CASSPRQGTDTQYF	TGTGCCAGCAGCCCCCGACAGGGAACAGATACGCAGTATTTT
TRBD2	TRBV4-1	TRBJ2-2	.	CASSQEGLSGGSGELFF	TGCGCCAGCAGCCAAGAGGGACTTAGCGGGGGCTCCGGGGAGCTGTTTTTT
.	TRBV29-1	TRBJ2-5	.	CSGQGGETQYF	TGCAGCGGGCAGGGGGGGGAGACCCAGTACTTC
TRBD1	TRBV2	TRBJ2-7	.	CARGWGQESNYEQYF	TGTGCCAGAGGGTGGGGACAGGAAAGCAACTACGAGCAGTACTTC
.	TRBV11-2	TRBJ2-4	.	CASSLEVVGRAQYF	TGTGCCAGCAGCTTAGAAGTCGTCGGCAGAGCACAGTACTTC
.	TRBV9	TRBJ2-1	.	CASSVDPGNEQFF	TGTGCCAGCAGCGTAGATCCCGGGAATGAGCAGTTCTTC
.	TRBV28	TRBJ1-2	.	CASSQAGSYGYTF	TGTGCCAGCAGTCAAGCCGGGTCTTATGGCTACACCTTC
.	TRBV2	TRBJ2-7	few	CASRIRGGYEQYF	TGTGCCAGCCGGATCCGGGGAGGATACGAGCAGTACTTC
.	TRBV27	TRBJ2-5	.	CASRPRVDGKETQYF	TGTGCCAGCAGACCCCGCGTGGATGGGAAAGAGACCCAGTACTTC
TRBD1	TRBV29-1	TRBJ2-1	.	CSVRDRGSSYNEQFF	TGCAGCGTTCGGGACAGGGGAAGCTCCTACAATGAGCAGTTCTTC
.	TRBV30	TRBJ2-5	.	CAWRTGWETQYF	TGTGCCTGGAGAACAGGGTGGGAGACCCAGTACTTC
.	TRBV9	TRBJ2-1	.	CASSAGHSSYNEQFF	TGTGCCAGCAGCGCAGGACACAGCTCCTACAATGAGCAGTTCTTC
.	TRBV7-3	TRBJ2-1	.	CASSSPGLREQFF	TGTGCCAGCAGCTCGCCGGGCCTCCGTGAGCAGTTCTTC